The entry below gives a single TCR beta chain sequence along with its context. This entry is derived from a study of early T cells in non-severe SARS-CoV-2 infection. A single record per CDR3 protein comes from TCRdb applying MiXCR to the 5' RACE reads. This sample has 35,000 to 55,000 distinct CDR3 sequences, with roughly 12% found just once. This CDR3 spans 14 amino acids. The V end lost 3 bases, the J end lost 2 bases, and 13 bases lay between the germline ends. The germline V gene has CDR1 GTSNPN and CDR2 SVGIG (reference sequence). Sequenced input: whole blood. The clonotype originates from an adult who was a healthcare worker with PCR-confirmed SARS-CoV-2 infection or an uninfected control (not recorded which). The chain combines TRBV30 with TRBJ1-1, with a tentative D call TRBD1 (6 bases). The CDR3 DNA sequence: TGTGCCTGGAGGTGGGGGGGGCCTAACACTGAAGCTTTCTTT. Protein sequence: CAWRWGGPNTEAFF.